This T cell receptor (beta chain) was recovered during a study of CD8 T cells in Susac syndrome. The RNA input was roughly 0.45 to 1 ug, and it was reverse transcribed with random hexamers. Amplification of TCR beta CDR3 used immunoSEQ multiplex PCR across 54 Vbeta and 13 Jbeta. TCRdb itself ran the immunoSEQ multiplex PCR reads through MiXCR, one entry per CDR3 protein. Of over 130,000 distinct CDR3 sequences in the sample, 85% to 95% were seen once. Germline V gene data show CDR1 as SGHDN and CDR2 as FVKESK. J was trimmed by 8 bases and V by 6 bases; bases with no gene match: 8. The CDR3 is 13 amino acids. CD8+ and CD4+ T cells taken from blood had their TCR beta sequenced. The multiple sclerosis controls were treatment-naive patients, and their relapsing-remitting disease was stable or active. Negative isolation yielded CD8+ and CD4+ T cells; FACS enriched TEMRA cells.

V usage is TRBV14 and J usage is TRBJ2-3; 7 bases are a match to TRBD2. The sequencing input was CD4+ T cells from PBMCs. The sequence was obtained from a human donor with multiple sclerosis. DNA of the CDR3: TGTGCCAGCAGGCCTGGTGCGGGAGCTACGCAGTATTTT. This gives the protein CASRPGAGATQYF.